Each of the 7 T cell receptor beta chains below was sequenced from the same sample in a study of spatial heterogeneity in lung cancer. The time point denotes: sample taken at primary tumor resection. The authors sequenced whole RNA from tumor, nontumor lung or frozen PBMC without sorting. TCRdb used MiXCR to reprocess the 5' RACE reads, holding one entry per CDR3 protein. The profile shows around 24,000 distinct CDR3 sequences, roughly 13% of them singletons. This material consisted of PBMCs, taken at surgery. The receptors derive from a female donor with early-stage non-small cell lung cancer.

The rearrangement joins TRBV19 to TRBJ1-5; 8 bases match TRBD1. Trimming at V came to 1 base and at J to 1 base, leaving 0 bases not matched to a gene. There are 15 residues in the CDR3. The germline CDR1 and CDR2 sequences are LNHDA and SQIVND (reference sequence). The CDR3 protein is CASSIGTGSNQPQHF. CDR3 sequence (DNA): TGTGCCAGTAGTATAGGGACAGGGAGCAATCAGCCCCAGCATTTT.

There are many counts of this clonotype. The chain has TRBV29-1 and TRBJ2-1; 12 bases are a match to TRBD2. V shed 7 bases, J shed 7 bases, and the junction held 8 bases outside the gene matches. CDR1 is SQVTM and CDR2 is ANQGSEA in the germline V gene. This CDR3 region has 14 residues. In DNA form, the CDR3 reads TGCAGCGACTCGACTAGCGGGAGAGAAAATGAGCAGTTCTTC. This gives the protein CSDSTSGRENEQFF.

This clonotype was counted at least ten times. V usage is TRBV6-2 or TRBV6-3 and J usage is TRBJ2-7, with no clear D. Germline V lookup: CDR1 MNHEY, CDR2 SVGEGT. This CDR3 has 12 amino acids. V was cut by 5 bases and J by 7 bases, with 12 bases left in between. In DNA form, the CDR3 reads TGTGCCAGCAGTGGTCACACGCGAGAGCAGTACGTC. Encoded protein: CASSGHTREQYV.

At least ten counts were recorded for this clonotype. The V and J genes are TRBV21-1 and TRBJ2-2; TRBD1, the table's D call, lacks a check against the DNA. TRBV21-1 represents a pseudogene. CDR3 length equals 17 residues. The CDR3 DNA follows: TGTGCCAGCAGCAAAGACCCGGGACAGGGAGGTAACGGGGAGCTGTTTTTT. It specifies CASSKDPGQGGNGELFF.

The chain combines TRBV11-3 with TRBJ2-3; 10 bases map to TRBD2. This CDR3 is built from 15 residues. V lost 4 bases, J lost 2 bases, and 3 bases stayed unmatched. Germline V CDR1 and CDR2: SGHNT, YENEEA. The CDR3 here is CASSSTSGDTDTQYF. The CDR3 DNA follows: TGTGCCAGCAGCTCAACTAGCGGGGACACAGATACGCAGTATTTT.

In its sample, this clonotype was seen many times. The chain has TRBV7-8 and TRBJ1-4; D is unclear. Trimming stripped 7 bases from V and 3 bases from J, with 21 bases between. Germline V gene data show CDR1 as SGHVS and CDR2 as FQNEAQ. This CDR3 contains 17 residues. The CDR3 spells CASTLGPSLVANEKLFF. DNA of the CDR3: TGTGCCAGCACCCTCGGACCCTCCCTGGTGGCTAATGAAAAACTGTTTTTT.

This chain links TRBV6-5 with TRBJ2-3, with a possible D match to TRBD2 (5 bases). Germline CDR1 is MNHEY and CDR2 is SVGAGI. The V gene lost 7 bases and the J gene lost 0 bases, with 14 bases spanning the gap. This CDR3 region has 15 residues. Here the CDR3 DNA reads TGTGCCAGCAACGGCGCTACTAGAAGCACAGATACGCAGTATTTT. Translation: CASNGATRSTDTQYF.